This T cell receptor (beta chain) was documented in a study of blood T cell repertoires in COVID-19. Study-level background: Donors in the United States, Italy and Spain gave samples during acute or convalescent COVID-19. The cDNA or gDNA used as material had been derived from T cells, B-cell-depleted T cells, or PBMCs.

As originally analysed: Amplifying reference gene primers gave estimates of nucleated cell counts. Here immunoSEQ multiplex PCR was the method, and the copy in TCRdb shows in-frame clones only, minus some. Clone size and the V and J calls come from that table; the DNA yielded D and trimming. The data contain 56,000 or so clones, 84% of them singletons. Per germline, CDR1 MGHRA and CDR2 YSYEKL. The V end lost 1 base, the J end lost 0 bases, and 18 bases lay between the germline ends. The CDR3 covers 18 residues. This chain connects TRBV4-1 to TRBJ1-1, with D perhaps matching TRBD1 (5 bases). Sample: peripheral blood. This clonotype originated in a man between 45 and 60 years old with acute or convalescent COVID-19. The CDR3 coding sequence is TGCGCCAGCAGCCAAGGAGCATATAGACAGAGCATGAACACTGAAGCTTTCTTT. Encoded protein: CASSQGAYRQSMNTEAFF.